What follows describes a single T cell receptor beta chain. Participants were aged roughly 18 to 89 years from about two dozen US areas. Participants' own reports of clinical history determined their cohort assignment. Per the original methods: Scientists estimated how many nucleated cells there were by amplifying reference gene primers. The assay was immunoSEQ multiplex PCR, and TCRdb's table has in-frame clones only and misses some. The V and J calls and clone size are taken from that table; D and trimming were inferred from the DNA. Found here are approximately 450,000 clones, about 90% of them singletons; the top ten hold roughly 1.8%. Germline values: CDR1 MDHEN, CDR2 SYDVKM. The V end was cut by 6 bases, the J end by 6 bases, with 12 bases between. CDR3 length: 12 amino acids. The source of the sample is a study of blood T cell repertoires in COVID-19. For the study at large: T cells, B-cell-depleted T cells, or PBMCs supplied cDNA or gDNA.

The chain recombines TRBV28 with TRBJ2-7, with D uncertain. Specimen: PBMCs or T cells enriched from blood (not recorded which). The TCR sequence derives from a woman younger than 35 with acute COVID-19. CDR3 sequence: CASSGVFAEQYF. CDR3 nucleotide sequence: TGTGCCAGCAGCGGTGTTTTTGCCGAGCAGTACTTC.